The 21 T cell receptor beta chains below come from one sample, sequenced in a study of blood T cells in healthy people across ages. Together with a sample-barcoded 5' primer, a J-beta primer mix was included in a second PCR lasting roughly 6 to 12 cycles. TCRdb re-called the 5' RACE reads through MiXCR, storing one row per CDR3 protein. The table lists over a million distinct CDR3 sequences, about 25% of them singletons. The same specimen was also included in a second study, on T cells of mothers and their children.

Material: blood. These receptors were obtained from a girl aged 2-10 years in good health.

The V and J genes are TRBV20-1 and TRBJ2-3; 7 bases map to TRBD2. After removal of 4 bases from V and 7 bases from J, the junction contained 17 bases not matched to a gene. This CDR3 has 16 residues. Looked up from germline, CDR1 is DFQATT and CDR2 is SNEGSKA (reference sequence). CDR3 region: CSATGSGDLLANTQYF. CDR3 in DNA: TGCAGTGCTACCGGGAGCGGGGACCTTCTTGCGAATACGCAGTATTTT.

There are a few counts of this clonotype. The chain couples TRBV6-2 or TRBV6-3 to TRBJ2-5, with TRBD2 matching 12 bases. Matching the DNA end better, TRBJ2-7 makes the J call doubtful. The germline V gene has CDR1 MNHEY and CDR2 SVGEGT. There are 15 residues in the CDR3. The CDR3: CASSTWTSGNHEQYF. The CDR3 nucleotides are TGTGCCAGCAGTACCTGGACTAGCGGGAACCACGAGCAGTACTTC.

This clonotype was seen only once. The rearrangement links TRBV11-3 to TRBJ2-5; 9 bases are shared with TRBD2. The V and J ends lost 0 bases and 2 bases, in that order; junction bases with no gene match: 4. The CDR3 length is 16 residues. Germline V gene data show CDR1 as SGHNT and CDR2 as YENEEA. The CDR3: CASSLDGAGGQETQYF. CDR3 nucleotides: TGTGCCAGCAGCTTAGACGGAGCGGGGGGTCAAGAGACCCAGTACTTC.

The chain employs TRBV6-6 and TRBJ2-3; either TRBD1 or TRBD2 may supply D (5 bases each). Per germline, CDR1 MNHNY and CDR2 SVGAGI (reference sequence). The V end lost 5 bases, the J end lost 1 base, and 16 bases lay between the germline ends. The CDR3 spans 16 residues. The DNA for the CDR3 is TGTGCCAGCAGTCAAACGGGGCTTAGCGGCACAGATACGCAGTATTTT. Translating gives CASSQTGLSGTDTQYF.

In this sample, this clonotype turned up a few times. This sequence joins TRBV10-3 and TRBJ2-7, with 8 nucleotides matching TRBD2. Germline V gives CDR1 ENHRY, CDR2 SYGVKD. V dropped 2 bases and J dropped 2; count of bases not matched to a gene: 5. The CDR3 consists of 15 residues. CDR3 nucleotides: TGTGCCATCAGTGAGCAGGCGGGAGGAACCTACGAGCAGTACTTC. It specifies CAISEQAGGTYEQYF.

V and J are TRBV6-1 and TRBJ2-1; D gene uncertain. Germline CDR1 and CDR2: MNHNS and SASEGT. V was trimmed by 6 bases and J by 7 bases, leaving 13 bases between them. This CDR3 spans 13 amino acids. CDR3 coding DNA: TGTGCCAGCAGCGGTTCCCCTTTAAATGAGCAGTTCTTC. Translating gives CASSGSPLNEQFF.

This chain joins TRBV10-3 and TRBJ2-3; 8 bases match TRBD2. This CDR3 is built from 16 residues. The J segment lost 5 bases and the V segment lost 2 bases, leaving 9 bases of the junction unmatched. The germline gives CDR1 ENHRY, CDR2 SYGVKD. The CDR3: CAISEPEAGARDTQYF. Here the CDR3 DNA reads TGTGCCATCAGTGAGCCGGAAGCGGGGGCGCGAGATACGCAGTATTTT.

The sample holds a few counts of this clonotype. The genes are TRBV28 and TRBJ2-7; 12 nucleotides line up with TRBD1. Germline CDR1 and CDR2: MDHEN and SYDVKM. The CDR3 has 15 residues. Trimming cost V 5 bases and J 7 bases; bases outside gene matches: 9. The CDR3 DNA reads TGTGCCAGCAGTGCGCCGGGACAGGGGGCGAAGGAGCAGTACTTC. Amino acid sequence: CASSAPGQGAKEQYF.

This clonotype has only a few counts. The V and J genes are TRBV29-1 and TRBJ2-7; no reliable D call. V shed 4 bases and J shed 3 bases, with 16 bases lying between them. From germline, CDR1 is SQVTM and CDR2 ANQGSEA. The CDR3 loop spans 14 amino acids. The chain's CDR3 is CSVAPLLRGYEQYF. Here the CDR3 DNA reads TGCAGCGTTGCCCCATTGTTAAGAGGCTACGAGCAGTACTTC.

V gene TRBV5-1 combines with J gene TRBJ2-5; D gene uncertain. Germline loops: CDR1 SGHRS, CDR2 YFSETQ. Trimming took 0 bases from V and 4 from J, leaving 13 bases between them. This CDR3 contains 15 residues. CDR3 sequence reads: CASSLGGLPGETQYF. The CDR3 coding sequence is TGCGCCAGCAGCTTGGGTGGCCTACCGGGAGAGACCCAGTACTTC.

The chain uses TRBV12-3 or TRBV12-4 and TRBJ2-7; D is unclear. This CDR3 is 14 amino acids long. Trimming removed 4 bases from V and 5 bases from J, with 15 bases in between. The CDR3 spells CASSSGRFVDEQYF. CDR3 bases: TGTGCCAGCAGTTCCGGCCGTTTCGTGGACGAGCAGTACTTC.

The rearrangement joins TRBV7-3 to TRBJ2-7, with 9 bases matching TRBD2. This CDR3 region has 14 residues. The V gene's germline CDR1 is SGHTA and CDR2 FQGTGA. V trimming: 4 bases; J trimming: 2 bases; junction bases outside the gene matches: 3. The CDR3 region is CASSSLAGPYEQYF. DNA for the CDR3: TGTGCCAGCAGCTCCCTAGCGGGGCCCTACGAGCAGTACTTC.

The chain employs TRBV12-3 or TRBV12-4 and TRBJ2-3; D might be TRBD1 (6 bases). The V end lost 3 bases, the J end lost 6 bases, and 10 bases lay between the germline ends. The CDR3 contains 13 residues. CDR3 loop: CASSFRTEDTQYF. CDR3 sequence (DNA): TGTGCCAGCAGTTTTCGGACAGAGGATACGCAGTATTTT.

This clonotype has more than one count but fewer than ten. The chain has TRBV5-1 and TRBJ2-1; D is ambiguous. The DNA end is a closer match to TRBJ2-7, so the J assignment may be wrong. The germline CDR1 and CDR2 sequences are SGHRS and YFSETQ. The CDR3 totals 9 residues. CDR3 coding DNA: TGCGCATTTAGGAACGAGCAGTACTTC. Its protein is CAFRNEQYF.

V usage is TRBV20-1 and J usage is TRBJ2-3; D is perhaps TRBD1 or TRBD2 (6 bases each). Germline V gene data show CDR1 as DFQATT and CDR2 as SNEGSKA (reference sequence). Trimming removed 1 base at V and 0 bases at J, with 11 bases between. The CDR3 is 15 residues long. CDR3 nucleotide sequence: TGCAGTGCTAGAGCGGGGGCGGCTAGCACAGATACGCAGTATTTT. Its protein product is CSARAGAASTDTQYF.

The chain links TRBV7-2 to TRBJ2-5; no clear D. The germline CDR1 and CDR2 sequences are SGHTA and FQGNSA. The CDR3 runs 14 residues. V lost 3 bases, J lost 2 bases, and 10 bases lay in between. For the CDR3, the DNA is TGTGCCAGCAGCTTCGAGATTATGCAAGAGACCCAGTACTTC. Amino acids: CASSFEIMQETQYF. Full variable domain (remainder filled in from reference TRBV7-2 and TRBJ2-5): GAGVSQSPSNKVTEKGKDVELRCDPISGHTALYWYRQSLGQGLEFLIYFQGNSAPDKSGLPSDRFSAERTGGSVSTLTIQRTQQEDSAVYLCASSFEIMQETQYFGPGTRLLVL.

This chain joins TRBV7-2 and TRBJ1-1; unclear D gene. Germline values: CDR1 SGHTA, CDR2 FQGNSA. V gave up 0 bases and J gave up 1 base, with 9 bases separating them. The length of the CDR3 is 15 residues. For the CDR3, the DNA is TGTGCCAGCAGCTTAGCCGGCACAACGAACACTGAAGCTTTCTTT. This encodes CASSLAGTTNTEAFF. Drawing the rest from reference TRBV7-2 and TRBJ1-1, the complete variable domain is GAGVSQSPSNKVTEKGKDVELRCDPISGHTALYWYRQSLGQGLEFLIYFQGNSAPDKSGLPSDRFSAERTGGSVSTLTIQRTQQEDSAVYLCASSLAGTTNTEAFFGQGTRLTVV.

The chain couples TRBV12-3 or TRBV12-4 to TRBJ2-3; TRBD1 might be the D (7 bases). The V and J ends lost 6 bases and 4 bases respectively, with 17 bases between them. This CDR3 has 15 residues. The CDR3 coding sequence is TGTGCCAGCAGCCCGGATCAGGGGGGAGCAGATACGCAGTATTTT. It yields the protein CASSPDQGGADTQYF.

This sequence joins TRBV15 and TRBJ2-4, with D maybe TRBD2 (5 bases). Per germline, CDR1 LNHNV and CDR2 YYDKDF (reference sequence). The CDR3 totals 16 residues. V was trimmed by 9 bases and J by 0 bases, leaving 18 bases between them. The CDR3 reads CATELRGELAKNIQYF. Here the CDR3 DNA reads TGTGCCACAGAACTTCGGGGAGAGCTAGCCAAAAACATTCAGTACTTC.

The sample holds a few counts of this clonotype. The V and J genes are TRBV9 and TRBJ2-5, with D hard to call. Trimming pared 3 bases from V and 5 bases from J, leaving 17 bases between. Germline loops: CDR1 SGDLS, CDR2 YYNGEE. This CDR3 is 15 amino acids long. CDR3 in DNA: TGTGCCAGCAGCGCGGGTGGGGTAAGCGAGGAGACCCAGTACTTC. Protein product: CASSAGGVSEETQYF.

This clonotype was recorded a few times. The chain couples TRBV9 to TRBJ2-2; D might be TRBD2 (6 bases). Trimming cost V 3 bases and J 5 bases, with 8 bases left between them. Germline V CDR1 and CDR2: SGDLS, YYNGEE. The CDR3 length is 13 residues. This CDR3 reads CASSATSTGELFF. CDR3 coding DNA: TGTGCCAGCAGCGCGACTAGTACCGGGGAGCTGTTTTTT.